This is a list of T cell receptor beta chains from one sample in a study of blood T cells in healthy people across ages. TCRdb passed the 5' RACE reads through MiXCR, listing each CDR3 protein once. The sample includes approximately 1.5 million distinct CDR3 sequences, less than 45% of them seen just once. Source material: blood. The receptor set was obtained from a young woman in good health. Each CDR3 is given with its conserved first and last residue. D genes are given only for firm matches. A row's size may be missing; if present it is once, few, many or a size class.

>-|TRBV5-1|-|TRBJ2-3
CASSLGDSNPDTQYF
TGCGCCAGCAGCCTGGGTGACAGTAATCCAGATACGCAGTATTTT
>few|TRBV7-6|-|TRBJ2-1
CASSLAWGYNEQFF
TGTGCCAGCAGCTTAGCGTGGGGCTACAATGAGCAGTTCTTC
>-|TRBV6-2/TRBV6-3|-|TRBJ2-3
CASSSRPADTQYF
TGTGCCAGCAGTTCCCGCCCGGCGGATACGCAGTATTTT
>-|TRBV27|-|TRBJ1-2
CATRRRRKSDYGYTF
TGTGCCACCCGACGGCGAAGGAAGTCTGACTATGGCTACACCTTC
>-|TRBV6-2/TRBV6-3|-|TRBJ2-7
CASSYSKGRVAYEQYF
TGTGCCAGCAGTTACTCGAAGGGACGGGTCGCCTACGAGCAGTACTTC
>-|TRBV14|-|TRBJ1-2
CASSSNYYGYTF
TGTGCCAGCAGCAGTAACTACTATGGCTACACCTTC
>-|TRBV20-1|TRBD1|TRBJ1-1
CSASSGTGFVAFF
TGCAGTGCTAGTTCCGGGACAGGGTTTGTAGCTTTCTTT
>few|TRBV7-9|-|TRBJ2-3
CASSPRWFLASTDTQYF
TGTGCCAGCAGCCCCCGCTGGTTTCTAGCTAGCACAGATACGCAGTATTTT
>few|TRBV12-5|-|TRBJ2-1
CASGFWYNEQFF
TGTGCTAGTGGTTTCTGGTACAATGAGCAGTTCTTC
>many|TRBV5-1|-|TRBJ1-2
CASSTEYYGYTF
TGCGCCAGCAGCACGGAGTACTATGGCTACACCTTC
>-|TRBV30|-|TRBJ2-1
CAWTTGSGFYNEQFF
TGTGCCTGGACTACAGGGAGCGGTTTCTACAATGAGCAGTTCTTC
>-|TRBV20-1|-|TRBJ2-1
CNASYGKEQFF
TGCAATGCTAGTTACGGGAAAGAGCAGTTCTTC
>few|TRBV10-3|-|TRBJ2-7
CAISEKQLTYEQYF
TGTGCCATCAGTGAGAAACAGCTTACCTACGAGCAGTACTTC
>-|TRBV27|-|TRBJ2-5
CASSEGNEQYF
TGTGCCAGCAGTGAGGGTAATGAGCAGTACTTC
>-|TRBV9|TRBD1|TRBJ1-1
CASSFFRDRANTEAFF
TGTGCCAGCAGCTTCTTCCGGGACAGGGCGAACACTGAAGCTTTCTTT
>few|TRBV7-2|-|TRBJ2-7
CASSSRAPYEQYF
TGTGCCAGCAGCTCCCGGGCACCCTACGAGCAGTACTTC
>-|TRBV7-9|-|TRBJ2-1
CASSLALARNNEQFF
TGTGCCAGCAGCCTAGCTCTTGCGCGCAACAATGAGCAGTTCTTC